This TCR beta chain is from a study of neurological immune-mediated disorders. General study results and limits: There were no CDR3 amino acid sequences shared by expanded clones across subjects, a result suggesting private repertoires in all groups.

The cDNA came from 5'RACE with 10-nucleotide random UMIs. Each sequencing run yielded over 170 million TCR-beta sequences from 15-18 subjects. TCRdb itself ran the 5' RACE reads through MiXCR, one entry per CDR3 protein. Counted here are tens of thousands of distinct CDR3 sequences, roughly 15% occurring once; the ten biggest clones make up around 25%. This CDR3 region has 15 residues. CDR1 LNHNV and CDR2 YYDKDF come from the germline V gene (reference sequence). V lost 0 bases to trimming and J lost 5 bases, with 12 bases between them. This clonotype was seen ten or more times. Its antigen is unknown.

Source material: PBMCs. The receptor comes from a man aged 65-85 years in good health. This chain links TRBV15 with TRBJ2-3; the D call may be TRBD1 or TRBD2 (5 bases each). The CDR3 coding sequence is TGTGCCACCAGCAGAGATCTTGGGGCGGGAGATACGCAGTATTTT. This codes for CATSRDLGAGDTQYF.